One T cell receptor beta chain is described in this entry. Its antigen remains unidentified. These data come from a study of cytomegalovirus exposure and HLA in healthy donors. Study-level findings and limits: Of the V segments, some could not be distinguished, including TRBV6-2 and TRBV6-3, and were excluded.

PCR amplification relied on 60 Vbeta primers (plus 13 Jbeta primers). Produced via immunoSEQ multiplex PCR; TCRdb's table is partial and in-frame only. Here the sample spans approximately 150,000 clones, roughly four fifths being singletons. Germline-derived CDR1 and CDR2 are SNHLY and FYNNEI. This CDR3 contains 12 residues. V shed 4 bases and J shed 4 bases, with 8 bases lying between them. The receptor was derived from a young man in good health and CMV-seropositive. The chain recombines TRBV2 with TRBJ2-7; D is undetermined. The sequenced sample was PBMCs. CDR3 sequence (DNA): TGTGCCAGCAGTGCAAACAGTTACGAGCAGTACTTC. Its translation: CASSANSYEQYF.